The 27 T cell receptor beta chains given below trace back to one sample, sequenced in a study of T cells in Graves' hyperthyroidism and ophthalmopathy. The source material, RNA transcripts, was used to amplify TCR beta CDR3 regions. HTBI primers were the set used in a first-round RT-PCR of the TCR CDR3. TCRdb reprocessed the multiplex PCR reads via MiXCR and lists one record per CDR3 protein. The sample lists some 400,000 distinct CDR3 sequences, roughly 13% occurring once. Sequenced material: blood. All receptors come from a woman aged 55-69 years with Graves' hyperthyroidism.

V gene TRBV6-5 combines with J gene TRBJ2-1, with D hard to call. This CDR3 contains 13 residues. Germline CDR1 and CDR2: MNHEY and SVGAGI. V was trimmed by 2 bases and J by 5 bases, leaving 7 bases between them. The chain's CDR3 is CASSYRADNEQFF. CDR3 nucleotides: TGTGCCAGCAGTTACCGGGCTGACAATGAGCAGTTCTTC.

The table lists this clonotype with many counts. The V gene is TRBV7-2, the J gene TRBJ1-2, with D tentatively TRBD1 (6 bases). CDR1 and CDR2 (germline): SGHTA, FQGNSA. The CDR3 loop spans 14 amino acids. Trimming pared 7 bases from V and 2 bases from J, leaving 14 bases between. CDR3 bases: TGTGCCAGCACCTGGGACACCAACAACTATGGCTACACCTTC. Translation gives CASTWDTNNYGYTF.

This clonotype has a count of ten or more. V usage is TRBV10-1 and J usage is TRBJ2-3, with 7 bases fitting TRBD1. V gave up 8 bases and J gave up 2 bases; unmatched junction bases: 4. Germline CDR1 reads WNHNN; CDR2 reads SYGVQD (reference sequence). The CDR3 has 13 residues. The DNA for the CDR3 is TGCGCCAGCGGGACAGAAAACACAGATACGCAGTATTTT. Encoded protein: CASGTENTDTQYF.

This clonotype was counted ten times or more. The chain has TRBV14 and TRBJ1-2; 12 nucleotides line up with TRBD1. The CDR3 runs 14 residues. Germline V lookup: CDR1 SGHDN, CDR2 FVKESK. Trimming removed 6 bases from V and 4 bases from J; junction bases left unmatched: 3. The CDR3, as DNA: TGTGCCAGCAGGGGACAGGGGGCGGTCTATGGCTACACCTTC. Translated: CASRGQGAVYGYTF.

This clonotype has a count of ten or more. The chain is built from TRBV9 and TRBJ1-5; D remains unclear. The ends were cut back, 5 bases at V and 5 bases at J, with 17 bases in the middle. Germline CDR1 SGDLS, CDR2 YYNGEE. The CDR3 totals 15 residues. CDR3 sequence (DNA): TGTGCCAGCAGTCCTGGACGGGGAACCCATCAGCCCCAGCATTTT. Residues: CASSPGRGTHQPQHF.

Ten or more counts support this clonotype. This sequence joins TRBV7-9 and TRBJ2-7; D is possibly TRBD1 or TRBD2 (5 bases each). The CDR3 runs 15 residues. Germline assignment: CDR1 SEHNR and CDR2 FQNEAQ (reference sequence). V lost 5 bases, J lost 0 bases, and 14 bases lay in between. The CDR3 DNA is TGTGCCAGCAGCGGCCGGGACCCAAGCTCCTACGAGCAGTACTTC. It is translated as CASSGRDPSSYEQYF. Full variable domain (remainder filled in from reference TRBV7-9 and TRBJ2-7): DTGVSQNPRHKITKRGQNVTFRCDPISEHNRLYWYRQTLGQGPEFLTYFQNEAQLEKSRLLSDRFSAERPKGSFSTLEIQRTEQGDSAMYLCASSGRDPSSYEQYFGPGTRLTVT.

The V and J genes are TRBV18 and TRBJ2-1; perhaps TRBD1 as D (6 bases). In germline, CDR1 is KGHSH, CDR2 LQKENI. Trimming removed 0 bases from V and 14 bases from J, with 11 bases in between. The length of the CDR3 is 12 residues. Here the CDR3 reads CASSPPDSGKFF. CDR3 DNA sequence: TGTGCCAGCTCACCACCGGACAGCGGAAAGTTCTTC.

The chain recombines TRBV2 with TRBJ2-7; TRBD2 matches 12 bases. The CDR3 consists of 14 residues. Germline V gene data show CDR1 as SNHLY and CDR2 as FYNNEI. The trim removed 7 bases at V and 7 bases at J, leaving 8 bases unmatched. In DNA, the CDR3 is TGTGCCAGCAAAGTGACTAGCGGGAGTAAGGAGCAGTACTTC. Translation gives CASKVTSGSKEQYF.

This clonotype was detected ten times or more. The chain employs TRBV7-9 and TRBJ1-2; no reliable D call. The germline CDR1 and CDR2 sequences are SEHNR and FQNEAQ (reference sequence). V gave up 5 bases and J gave up 5 bases, with 15 bases separating them. The CDR3 has 14 residues. Written as DNA, the CDR3 is TGTGCCAGCAGCCCCCGCGGCGGCGGGTATGGCTACACCTTC. It specifies CASSPRGGGYGYTF.

This clonotype appeared a few times. The CDR3 here is CASSQFGGTGVETQYF. CDR3 DNA: TGCGCCAGCAGCCAATTCGGGGGTACGGGGGTGGAGACCCAGTACTTC. V usage is TRBV4-1 and J usage is TRBJ2-5, with D perhaps TRBD2 (6 bases). The V gene lost 2 bases and the J gene lost 5 bases, with 18 bases spanning the gap. CDR3 length equals 16 residues. Looked up from germline, CDR1 is MGHRA and CDR2 is YSYEKL.

At least ten counts were recorded for this clonotype. The chain uses TRBV6-5 and TRBJ2-7, with D perhaps TRBD1 (5 bases). The CDR3 totals 17 residues. CDR1 MNHEY and CDR2 SVGAGI come from the germline V gene. With 0 bases removed from V and 2 bases from J, the gap between germline ends came to 17 bases. DNA of the CDR3: TGTGCCAGCAGTTACTCCCTACAGGTCGCACTAACCTACGAGCAGTACTTC. Its translation is CASSYSLQVALTYEQYF.

This clonotype was picked up many times. The chain links TRBV20-1 to TRBJ2-1, with a tentative D call TRBD2 (6 bases). Germline CDR1 DFQATT, CDR2 SNEGSKA (reference sequence). V lost 4 bases and J 3 bases, leaving 13 bases between the germline ends. The CDR3 has 14 amino acids. The CDR3: CSAKRVAVYNEQFF. CDR3 in DNA: TGCAGTGCTAAAAGGGTAGCGGTCTACAATGAGCAGTTCTTC.

In its sample, this clonotype was seen many times. The chain employs TRBV5-1 and TRBJ2-1; 12 bases map to TRBD2. CDR3 length: 15 amino acids. The junction had 7 bases not matched to a gene; V was cut back by 5 bases and J by 7 bases. Germline V gives CDR1 SGHRS, CDR2 YFSETQ. The CDR3 DNA reads as TGCGCCAGCAGATTAGGACTAGCGGGAACTAATGAGCAGTTCTTC. This sequence encodes CASRLGLAGTNEQFF.

This clonotype was counted many times. V gene TRBV2 combines with J gene TRBJ2-1, with 11 bases matching TRBD2. V lost 5 bases to trimming and J lost 5 bases; unmatched junction nucleotides: 5. Germline V gives CDR1 SNHLY, CDR2 FYNNEI. This CDR3 comprises 15 residues. The CDR3 nucleotides read TGTGCCAGCAGTCCTACTAGCGGGGGCCACAATGAGCAGTTCTTC. Its translation: CASSPTSGGHNEQFF.

In its sample, this clonotype was seen many times. The chain carries TRBV3-1 and TRBJ2-1, with D unresolved. Germline CDR1 and CDR2: LGHDT and YNNKEL (reference sequence). This CDR3 has 12 residues. V gave up 3 bases and J gave up 9 bases, with 9 bases separating them. CDR3 residues: CASSHGLGEQFF. The CDR3 DNA is TGTGCCAGCAGCCATGGGCTAGGTGAGCAGTTCTTC.

This clonotype came up many times. The V call is TRBV18, the J call TRBJ2-3; 15 bases fit TRBD2. J gave up 6 bases and V 3 bases, and 10 bases lay outside the gene matches. Germline CDR1 and CDR2: KGHSH and LQKENI. The CDR3 runs to 18 residues. Here the CDR3 reads CASSPGLAGGLDKDTQYF. DNA of the CDR3: TGTGCCAGCTCACCCGGACTAGCGGGAGGGCTAGACAAGGATACGCAGTATTTT.

The chain couples TRBV20-1 to TRBJ2-2; 7 bases align to TRBD1. This CDR3 has 14 residues. Trimming cost V 3 bases and J 6 bases; bases outside gene matches: 7. Germline values: CDR1 DFQATT, CDR2 SNEGSKA (reference sequence). CDR3 coding DNA: TGCAGTGCTAGGGACGAAACAGGGGCCGGGGAGCTGTTTTTT. It encodes CSARDETGAGELFF.

This clonotype was counted only a few times. The chain is built from TRBV6-4 and TRBJ2-7; no firm D call. Germline CDR1 and CDR2: MRHNA and SNTAGT. The ends were cut back, 10 bases at V and 0 bases at J, with 16 bases in the middle. The CDR3 is 14 amino acids. CDR3 residues: CAKQLSLSSYEQYF. In DNA form, the CDR3 reads TGTGCCAAGCAGTTATCTCTCAGCTCCTACGAGCAGTACTTC.

This clonotype was counted ten times or more. This sequence joins TRBV6-1 and TRBJ1-1; D may be TRBD1 (5 bases). The CDR3 runs 17 residues. Looked up from germline, CDR1 is MNHNS and CDR2 is SASEGT. V lost 2 bases, J lost 7 bases, and 23 bases lay in between. The CDR3 reads CASSETWLLGRFGEAFF. DNA for the CDR3: TGTGCCAGCAGTGAAACTTGGCTCCTGGGACGGTTCGGTGAAGCTTTCTTT.

A remark on this clonotype: Since a much larger clone is just one base distant, this may be a read error. V is TRBV2 and J is TRBJ2-1, with D perhaps TRBD2 (5 bases). Trimming left V 4 bases short and J 10 bases short, with 14 bases between. The CDR3 totals 13 residues. Germline CDR1 SNHLY, CDR2 FYNNEI. CDR3 DNA: TGTGCCAGCAGTGTTATAAGGAGCGGCGAGCAGTTCTTC. Translated, it gives CASSVIRSGEQFF. The full variable domain, in which reference TRBV2 and TRBJ2-1 provide the parts outside the CDR3, is EPEVTQTPSHQVTQMGQEVILRCVPISNHLYFYWYRQILGQKVEFLVSFYNNEISEKSEIFDDQFSVERPDGSNFTLKIRSTKLEDSAMYFCASSVIRSGEQFFGPGTRLTVL.

A few counts support this clonotype. The chain couples TRBV7-3 to TRBJ2-5, with unresolved D. Trimming took 1 base from V and 4 from J, leaving 7 bases between them. This CDR3 has 13 amino acids. Germline CDR1 and CDR2: SGHTA and FQGTGA. CDR3 sequence reads: CASSLSSGETQYF. CDR3 in DNA: TGTGCCAGCAGCTTAAGCTCGGGAGAGACCCAGTACTTC.

This chain joins TRBV5-1 and TRBJ2-1; possible D gene TRBD2, 5 bases. CDR3 length equals 14 residues. Trimming stripped 4 bases from V and 4 bases from J, with 12 bases between. The V gene's germline CDR1 is SGHRS and CDR2 YFSETQ. The CDR3 here is CASSAGGLYNEQFF. CDR3 in DNA: TGCGCCAGCAGCGCGGGCGGTCTATACAATGAGCAGTTCTTC.

This clonotype was counted at least ten times. This chain's CDR3 is CASSYLGGTGETQYF. CDR3 sequence (DNA): TGTGCCAGCAGTTACCTAGGTGGGACGGGGGAGACCCAGTACTTC. This rearrangement joins TRBV6-5 to TRBJ2-5; D could derive from TRBD1 or TRBD2 (5 bases each). Germline V gene sequence: CDR1 MNHEY, CDR2 SVGAGI. This CDR3 has 15 residues. V was pared by 2 bases and J by 5 bases, with 15 bases between.

There are many counts of this clonotype. The V gene is TRBV28, the J gene TRBJ1-6; no clear D. CDR3 length equals 13 residues. V gave up 6 bases and J gave up 10 bases, with 13 bases separating them. Germline lookup yields CDR1 MDHEN and CDR2 SYDVKM. CDR3 bases: TGTGCCAGCAGGTTCTGGGGAAACTCACCCCTCCACTTT. Translated, it gives CASRFWGNSPLHF. The whole variable domain, filled in from reference TRBV28 and TRBJ1-6, reads DVKVTQSSRYLVKRTGEKVFLECVQDMDHENMFWYRQDPGLGLRLIYFSYDVKMKEKGDIPEGYSVSREKKERFSLILESASTNQTSMYLCASRFWGNSPLHFGNGTRLTVT.

This clonotype came up a few times. This may be a read error, as it is one base from a much larger clone. V gene TRBV3-1 combines with J gene TRBJ1-1; no clear D gene. V lost 5 bases to trimming and J lost 4 bases, with 17 bases between them. Germline assignment: CDR1 LGHDT and CDR2 YNNKEL (reference sequence). CDR3 size: 15 residues. For the CDR3, the DNA is TGTGCCAGCAGCACCCAAAAATGGATGAGCACTGAAGCTTTCTTT. This codes for CASSTQKWMSTEAFF. Drawing the rest from reference TRBV3-1 and TRBJ1-1, the complete variable domain is DTAVSQTPKYLVTQMGNDKSIKCEQNLGHDTMYWYKQDSKKFLKIMFSYNNKELIINETVPNRFSPKSPDKAHLNLHINSLELGDSAVYFCASSTQKWMSTEAFFGQGTRLTVV.

This clonotype showed up many times. The chain couples TRBV28 to TRBJ2-1; 8 bases agree with TRBD1. After removal of 2 bases from V and 7 bases from J, the junction contained 7 bases not matched to a gene. There are 15 residues in the CDR3. Germline CDR1 reads MDHEN; CDR2 reads SYDVKM. The DNA of the CDR3 is TGTGCCAGCAGTTTAGGTCGGACAGGGTGGAATGAGCAGTTCTTC. It specifies CASSLGRTGWNEQFF.

This clonotype has a count of ten or more. This sequence joins TRBV28 and TRBJ2-1; perhaps TRBD2 as D (5 bases). CDR1 is MDHEN, CDR2 SYDVKM, per germline. The ends were cut back, 6 bases at V and 8 bases at J, with 14 bases in the middle. The CDR3 is 13 amino acids. CDR3 nucleotide sequence: TGTGCCAGCAGACCCCCGGACTTCTATGAGCAGTTCTTC. This codes for CASRPPDFYEQFF.